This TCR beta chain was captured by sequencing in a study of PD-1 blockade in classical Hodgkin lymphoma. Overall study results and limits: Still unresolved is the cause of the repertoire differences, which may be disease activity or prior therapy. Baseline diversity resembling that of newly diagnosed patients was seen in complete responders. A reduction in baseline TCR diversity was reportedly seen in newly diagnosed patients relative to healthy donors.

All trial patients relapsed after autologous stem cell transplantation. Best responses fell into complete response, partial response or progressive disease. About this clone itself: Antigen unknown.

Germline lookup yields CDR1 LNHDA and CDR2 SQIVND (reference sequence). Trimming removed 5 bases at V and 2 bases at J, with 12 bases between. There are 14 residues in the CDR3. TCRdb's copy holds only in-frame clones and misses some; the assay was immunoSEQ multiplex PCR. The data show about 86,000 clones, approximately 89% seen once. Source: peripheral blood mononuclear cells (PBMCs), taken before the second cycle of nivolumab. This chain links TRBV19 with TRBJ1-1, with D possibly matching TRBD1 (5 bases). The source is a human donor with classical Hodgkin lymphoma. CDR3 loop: CASSPPGRNTEAFF. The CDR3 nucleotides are TGTGCCAGTAGTCCCCCAGGGAGAAACACTGAAGCTTTCTTT.